The sequence of this T cell receptor (beta chain) was determined in a study of graft-versus-host responses after intestinal transplantation. Overall study: Every recipient underwent anti-thymocyte globulin induction, then tacrolimus and steroids for roughly 3 years.

Time point in this sample: postoperative day 105 after intestinal transplantation (dayNNNN = postoperative day). Trimming at V came to 4 bases and at J to 6 bases, leaving 10 bases not matched to a gene. The CDR3 covers 16 residues. The V gene's germline CDR1 is MNHNS and CDR2 SASEGT. Generated by immunoSEQ multiplex PCR, the TCRdb table keeps only in-frame clones and is missing some. The repertoire holds more than 9,500 clones, with roughly 92% as singletons. Findings of the study overall: The recipient marrow held GvH clones, and some of them showed up first in ileum or blood.

This clone was picked up one time. Its target is not known. This TCR was sampled from a human patient who received an intestinal transplant, so some T cells may come from the graft donor. Sequenced here: PBMCs, sampled 105 days after intestinal transplantation. V gene TRBV6-1 combines with J gene TRBJ1-4, with 8 positions matching TRBD1. CDR3 loop: CASSGKQGVFYEKLFF. CDR3 nucleotides: TGTGCCAGCAGTGGAAAACAGGGGGTGTTCTATGAAAAACTGTTTTTT.